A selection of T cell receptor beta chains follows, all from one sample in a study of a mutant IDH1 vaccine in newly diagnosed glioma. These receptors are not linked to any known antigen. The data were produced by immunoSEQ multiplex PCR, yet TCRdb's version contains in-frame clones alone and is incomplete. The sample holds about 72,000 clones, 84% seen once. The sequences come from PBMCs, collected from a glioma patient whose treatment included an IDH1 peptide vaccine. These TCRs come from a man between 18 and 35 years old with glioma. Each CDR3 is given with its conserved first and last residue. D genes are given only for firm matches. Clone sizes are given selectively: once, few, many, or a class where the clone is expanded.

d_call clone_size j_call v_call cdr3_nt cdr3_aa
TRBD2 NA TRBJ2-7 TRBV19 TGTGCCAGTAGTATAAGGCGCAGAACGGGGGGACCCTACGAGCAGTACTTC CASSIRRRTGGPYEQYF
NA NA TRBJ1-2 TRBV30 TGTGCCTGGAGTCCTCTAGTCGATGGCTACACCTTC CAWSPLVDGYTF
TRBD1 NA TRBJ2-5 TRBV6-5 TGTGCCAGCAGTTACGACAGGGCGGAGACCCAGTACTTC CASSYDRAETQYF
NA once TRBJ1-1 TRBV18 TGTGCCAGCTCACGGGGACTGAACACTGAAGCTTTCTTT CASSRGLNTEAFF
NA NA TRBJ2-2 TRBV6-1 TGTGCCAGCAGTGACAGCCCGAACACCGGGGAGCTGTTTTTT CASSDSPNTGELFF
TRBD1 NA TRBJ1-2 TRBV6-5 TGTGCCAGCAGACGCGGACAGGGGTCATTTGGCTACACCTTC CASRRGQGSFGYTF
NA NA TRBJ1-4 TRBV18 TGTGCCAGCTCACCTAATTCAGGGGCTGAAAAACTGTTTTTT CASSPNSGAEKLFF
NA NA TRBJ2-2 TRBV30 TGTGCCTGGAGGGGGATAGGGATCACCGGGGAGCTGTTTTTT CAWRGIGITGELFF
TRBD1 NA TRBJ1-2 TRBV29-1 TGCAGCGTTTCGGGACAGAAAACCTATGGCTACACCTTC CSVSGQKTYGYTF
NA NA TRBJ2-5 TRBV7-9 TGTGCCAGCAGCTCCTCCAATCTAGCGAGGGAGACCCAGTACTTC CASSSSNLARETQYF
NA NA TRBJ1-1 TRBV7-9 TGTGCCAGCAGCCCGCGACAACCTAACACTGAAGCTTTCTTT CASSPRQPNTEAFF
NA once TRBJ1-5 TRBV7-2 TGTGCCAGCAGCCTGGGGGACCGCCGGAATCAGCCCCAGCATTTT CASSLGDRRNQPQHF
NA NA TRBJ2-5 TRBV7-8 TGTGCCAGCAGCTTCCTAGGTGGGTCCCTAGAGACCCAGTACTTC CASSFLGGSLETQYF
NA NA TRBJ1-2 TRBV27 TGTGCCAGCAGTTTAACAGGTGTTAACTATGGCTACACCTTC CASSLTGVNYGYTF
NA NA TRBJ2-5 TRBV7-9 TGTGCCACCGGACGGGGGGCAGAAGAGACCCAGTACTTC CATGRGAEETQYF
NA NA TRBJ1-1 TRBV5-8 TGTGCCAGCAGCATTAGGACAACCAGGGGCACTGAAGCTTTCTTT CASSIRTTRGTEAFF
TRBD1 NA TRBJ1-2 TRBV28 TGTGCCAGCAGTTTTGGGGACAGGGTATGGGGCTACACCTTC CASSFGDRVWGYTF
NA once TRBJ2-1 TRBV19 TGTGCCAGTAGTATAGGTTCAGGGCCCAATGAGCAGTTCTTC CASSIGSGPNEQFF
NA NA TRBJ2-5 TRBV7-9 TGTGCCAGCAGCTTATTTCCCCCCAAGACCTATAGGGAGACCCAGTACTTC CASSLFPPKTYRETQYF
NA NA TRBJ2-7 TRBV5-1 TGCGCCAGCAGCTTGAGGGTACAGGCAGGGCCCGAAACCGAGCAGTACTTC CASSLRVQAGPETEQYF
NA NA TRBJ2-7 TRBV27 TGTGCCAGCAGTTGGGGCAAGTTTTTCTACGAGCAGTACTTC CASSWGKFFYEQYF
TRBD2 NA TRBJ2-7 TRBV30 TGTGCCTGGAGTCCACCGTACCTAGCGGGAAACTACGAGCAGTACTTC CAWSPPYLAGNYEQYF
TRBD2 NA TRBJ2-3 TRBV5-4 TGTGCCAGCAGCGGCGCGTATGACAAGCGGGGAACAGATACGCAGTATTTT CASSGAYDKRGTDTQYF
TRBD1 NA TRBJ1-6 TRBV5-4 TGTGCCAGCAGCTGGCGGGGACAGGCTAATTCACCCCTCCACTTT CASSWRGQANSPLHF
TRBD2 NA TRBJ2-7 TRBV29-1 TGCAGCGTTGCGGGAGGGTCTTCCTACGAGCAGTACTTC CSVAGGSSYEQYF
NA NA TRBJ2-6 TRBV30 TGTGCCTGGAGTGACCGGACCTACTCTGGGGCCAACGTCCTGACTTTC CAWSDRTYSGANVLTF
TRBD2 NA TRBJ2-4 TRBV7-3 TGTGCCAGCAGCCCTGGACTAGCGGGAGATAAAAACATTCAGTACTTC CASSPGLAGDKNIQYF
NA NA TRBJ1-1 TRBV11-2 TGTGCCAGCAGCTTAACCGGGTTAGCTTTCTTT CASSLTGLAFF
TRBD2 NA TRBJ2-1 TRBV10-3 TGTGCCATCAGTGAGTCGCAGACTAGCGGGGGCCCTTACTACAATGAGCAGTTCTTC CAISESQTSGGPYYNEQFF